A selection of T cell receptor beta chains follows, all from one sample in a study of T cell changes during pregnancy in multiple sclerosis. TCRdb's copy holds only in-frame clones and misses some; the assay was immunoSEQ multiplex PCR. The table shows around 40,000 clones, with roughly 89% occurring only once. The sequencing here drew on CD4+ T cells from peripheral blood mononuclear cells, taken in the first trimester of pregnancy. Receptor source: a female donor with multiple sclerosis, enrolled in a pregnancy study. Each CDR3 is given with its conserved first and last residue. Fields, in order: clone size, D gene, J gene, V gene, CDR3 protein, CDR3 DNA. A D gene is named only where the DNA matches it firmly. The size of a clone is reported for some rows only, either as once, few or many, or as a class for expanded clones.

size: -
D: TRBD2
J: TRBJ2-2
V: TRBV7-3
CDR3: CASSSTSGSTGELFF
DNA: TGTGCCAGCAGCAGTACTAGCGGGAGTACCGGGGAGCTGTTTTTT

size: -
D: -
J: TRBJ1-2
V: TRBV28
CDR3: CATQVSNYGYTF
DNA: TGTGCCACACAAGTCTCGAACTATGGCTACACCTTC

size: -
D: -
J: TRBJ1-5
V: TRBV12-5
CDR3: CASTPGLINQPQHF
DNA: TGTGCTAGTACCCCGGGACTGATCAATCAGCCCCAGCATTTT

size: few
D: -
J: TRBJ2-1
V: TRBV4-1
CDR3: CASSQGAAYNEQFF
DNA: TGCGCCAGCAGCCAAGGAGCGGCATACAATGAGCAGTTCTTC

size: once
D: TRBD2
J: TRBJ2-3
V: TRBV7-9
CDR3: CASSFREARTDTQYF
DNA: TGTGCCAGCAGCTTCCGGGAGGCTCGCACAGATACGCAGTATTTT

size: -
D: TRBD2
J: TRBJ2-7
V: TRBV7-9
CDR3: CASSLEFRTSGSSYEQYF
DNA: TGTGCCAGCAGCTTAGAATTTAGGACTAGCGGGAGCTCCTACGAGCAGTACTTC

size: -
D: TRBD2
J: TRBJ2-3
V: TRBV7-9
CDR3: CASSLGVGLGWADTQYF
DNA: TGTGCCAGCAGCTTAGGTGTCGGACTAGGGTGGGCAGATACGCAGTATTTT

size: -
D: TRBD1
J: TRBJ2-5
V: TRBV5-1
CDR3: CASSRGQGADVETQYF
DNA: TGCGCCAGCAGCAGGGGACAGGGGGCAGACGTAGAGACCCAGTACTTC

size: -
D: TRBD2
J: TRBJ2-7
V: TRBV6-1
CDR3: CASSDLAGVREQYF
DNA: TGTGCCAGCAGTGATTTAGCGGGAGTGAGGGAGCAGTACTTC

size: -
D: TRBD1
J: TRBJ2-2
V: TRBV28
CDR3: CASSSTGGQTNTGELFF
DNA: TGTGCCAGCAGTTCTACAGGGGGCCAAACGAACACCGGGGAGCTGTTTTTT

size: -
D: TRBD1
J: TRBJ1-1
V: TRBV6-5
CDR3: CASRRPGQGNTEAFF
DNA: TGTGCCAGCCGGAGACCGGGACAGGGGAACACTGAAGCTTTCTTT

size: -
D: -
J: TRBJ1-1
V: TRBV18
CDR3: CASSSGDSAFF
DNA: TGTGCCAGCTCATCTGGAGATTCGGCTTTCTTT

size: -
D: -
J: TRBJ2-3
V: TRBV5-1
CDR3: CASSFGSPPDTQYF
DNA: TGCGCCAGCAGCTTCGGGAGCCCGCCAGATACGCAGTATTTT

size: -
D: TRBD1
J: TRBJ1-1
V: TRBV7-2
CDR3: CASSSGGENTEAFF
DNA: TGTGCCAGCAGCTCAGGGGGCGAGAACACTGAAGCTTTCTTT

size: -
D: TRBD1
J: TRBJ2-3
V: TRBV29-1
CDR3: CSATLGTGGTDTQYF
DNA: TGCAGCGCTACGCTGGGGACAGGGGGCACAGATACGCAGTATTTT

size: -
D: -
J: TRBJ1-1
V: TRBV6-1
CDR3: CASSETRVNTEAFF
DNA: TGTGCCAGCAGTGAAACCAGGGTGAACACTGAAGCTTTCTTT

size: -
D: -
J: TRBJ1-2
V: TRBV28
CDR3: CASRLRGLLNYGYTF
DNA: TGTGCCAGCAGATTAAGGGGACTTCTTAACTATGGCTACACCTTC

size: -
D: -
J: TRBJ2-2
V: TRBV20-1
CDR3: CSASRGGELFF
DNA: TGCAGTGCTAGTCGGGGAGGGGAGCTGTTTTTT

size: -
D: TRBD1
J: TRBJ1-5
V: TRBV19
CDR3: CASSQGTGEYQPQHF
DNA: TGTGCCAGTAGTCAGGGGACAGGGGAGTATCAGCCCCAGCATTTT

size: -
D: TRBD2
J: TRBJ2-1
V: TRBV9
CDR3: CASSVESRGDNEQFF
DNA: TGTGCCAGCAGCGTAGAGTCGCGGGGGGACAATGAGCAGTTCTTC

size: -
D: -
J: TRBJ2-5
V: TRBV10-3
CDR3: CATVGQYQETQYF
DNA: TGTGCCACCGTCGGACAGTACCAAGAGACCCAGTACTTC

size: -
D: -
J: TRBJ1-1
V: TRBV27
CDR3: CASSLSFMNTEAFF
DNA: TGTGCCAGCAGTTTAAGCTTCATGAACACTGAAGCTTTCTTT

size: -
D: TRBD1
J: TRBJ1-2
V: TRBV5-1
CDR3: CASSENLGQGNYGYTF
DNA: TGCGCCAGCAGCGAAAACCTGGGACAGGGCAACTATGGCTACACCTTC

size: -
D: TRBD1
J: TRBJ2-7
V: TRBV28
CDR3: CASKGQGLYEQYF
DNA: TGTGCCAGCAAGGGACAGGGGCTCTACGAGCAGTACTTC

size: -
D: TRBD1
J: TRBJ1-2
V: TRBV19
CDR3: CASSALQGPHTF
DNA: TGTGCCAGTAGTGCCTTACAGGGGCCCCACACCTTC

size: -
D: TRBD2
J: TRBJ2-7
V: TRBV10-2
CDR3: CASSESGLAGESYEQYF
DNA: TGCGCCAGCAGTGAGTCAGGACTAGCGGGAGAATCCTACGAGCAGTACTTC

size: -
D: -
J: TRBJ1-2
V: TRBV29-1
CDR3: CSVAREGGYTF
DNA: TGCAGCGTCGCCCGGGAGGGTGGCTACACCTTC

size: -
D: TRBD1
J: TRBJ1-2
V: TRBV6-6
CDR3: CASRGSDRDWVGYTF
DNA: TGTGCCAGCAGGGGATCGGACAGGGACTGGGTTGGCTACACCTTC

size: -
D: -
J: TRBJ2-2
V: TRBV5-1
CDR3: CASSPTRGDVGELFF
DNA: TGCGCCAGCAGCCCGACACGGGGAGACGTCGGGGAGCTGTTTTTT

size: -
D: -
J: TRBJ1-5
V: TRBV6-6
CDR3: CASSSRRGEQPQHF
DNA: TGTGCCAGCAGTTCCCGTCGCGGGGAACAGCCCCAGCATTTT

size: -
D: -
J: TRBJ1-3
V: TRBV7-7
CDR3: CASSLFLGAGNTIYF
DNA: TGTGCCAGCAGCTTATTTCTAGGGGCGGGAAACACCATATATTTT

size: -
D: -
J: TRBJ1-3
V: TRBV15
CDR3: CATSVRSGNTIYF
DNA: TGTGCCACCAGCGTCAGATCTGGAAACACCATATATTTT

size: -
D: -
J: TRBJ2-7
V: TRBV29-1
CDR3: CSALPGTLSYEQYF
DNA: TGCAGCGCCCTTCCCGGGACTCTTTCGTACGAGCAGTACTTC

size: once
D: -
J: TRBJ2-7
V: TRBV29-1
CDR3: CSADPGRDSYEQYF
DNA: TGCAGCGCTGACCCTGGACGGGACTCCTACGAGCAGTACTTC

size: few
D: TRBD1
J: TRBJ1-2
V: TRBV27
CDR3: CASSGWDSVYGYTF
DNA: TGTGCCAGCAGTGGCTGGGACAGCGTCTATGGCTACACCTTC

size: -
D: TRBD2
J: TRBJ2-7
V: TRBV5-6
CDR3: CASSLTSGSFEQYF
DNA: TGTGCCAGCAGCTTGACTAGCGGGAGTTTTGAGCAGTACTTC

size: -
D: -
J: TRBJ2-3
V: TRBV30
CDR3: CAWKTADTQYF
DNA: TGTGCCTGGAAGACAGCAGATACGCAGTATTTT

size: -
D: -
J: TRBJ2-7
V: TRBV7-9
CDR3: CASSSLVADTYEQYF
DNA: TGTGCCAGCAGCTCGCTAGTGGCAGATACCTACGAGCAGTACTTC

size: -
D: -
J: TRBJ2-7
V: TRBV6-1
CDR3: CASSAQGGSEQYF
DNA: TGTGCCAGCAGTGCCCAGGGAGGTAGCGAGCAGTACTTC

size: -
D: -
J: TRBJ2-7
V: TRBV6-5
CDR3: CASSYGGSGYEQYF
DNA: TGTGCCAGCAGTTATGGGGGGAGTGGGTACGAGCAGTACTTC

size: -
D: -
J: TRBJ1-3
V: TRBV28
CDR3: CASSLLQGNTIYF
DNA: TGTGCCAGCAGTTTGTTACAGGGAAACACCATATATTTT

size: -
D: -
J: TRBJ1-2
V: TRBV7-2
CDR3: CASSLGQGSNYGYTF
DNA: TGTGCCAGCAGCTTAGGGCAGGGCTCTAACTATGGCTACACCTTC

size: -
D: -
J: TRBJ2-5
V: TRBV10-3
CDR3: CAISERQAKETQYF
DNA: TGTGCCATCAGTGAAAGACAGGCCAAAGAGACCCAGTACTTC

size: -
D: -
J: TRBJ1-2
V: TRBV19
CDR3: CASSIGRGSYGYTF
DNA: TGTGCCAGTAGTATAGGCAGGGGCAGCTATGGCTACACCTTC

size: -
D: -
J: TRBJ2-7
V: TRBV29-1
CDR3: CSGATKGEIYEQYF
DNA: TGCAGCGGGGCCACGAAGGGAGAAATCTACGAGCAGTACTTC

size: -
D: -
J: TRBJ1-5
V: TRBV7-9
CDR3: CASPGSGGPWEPQHF
DNA: TGTGCCAGCCCAGGATCGGGGGGGCCCTGGGAGCCCCAGCATTTT